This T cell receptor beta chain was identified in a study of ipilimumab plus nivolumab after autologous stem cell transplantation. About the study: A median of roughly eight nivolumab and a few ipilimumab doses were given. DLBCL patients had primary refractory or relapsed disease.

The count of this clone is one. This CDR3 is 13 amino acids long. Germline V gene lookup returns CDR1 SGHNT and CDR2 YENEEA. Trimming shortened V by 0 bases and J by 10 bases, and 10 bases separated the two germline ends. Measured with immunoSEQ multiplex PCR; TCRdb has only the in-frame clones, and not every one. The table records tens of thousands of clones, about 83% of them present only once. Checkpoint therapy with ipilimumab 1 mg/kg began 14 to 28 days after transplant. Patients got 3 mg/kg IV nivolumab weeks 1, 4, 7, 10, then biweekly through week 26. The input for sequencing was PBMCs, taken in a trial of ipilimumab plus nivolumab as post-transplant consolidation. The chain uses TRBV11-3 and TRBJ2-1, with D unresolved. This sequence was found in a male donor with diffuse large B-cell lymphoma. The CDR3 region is CASSLDEVREQFF. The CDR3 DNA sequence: TGTGCCAGCAGCTTAGATGAGGTTAGGGAGCAGTTCTTC.